In this sample, the clone carrying this T cell receptor beta chain turned up many times. Germline CDR1 and CDR2: MNHNS and SASEGT. Trimming took 7 bases from V and 0 from J, leaving 13 bases between them. The CDR3 totals 14 residues. The sample comes from a study of T-cell reconstitution after alpha-beta-depleted transplantation in children. Using unique molecular identifiers, the investigators prepared the TCRbeta library. TCRdb called the PCR reads again in MiXCR, with one record for every CDR3 protein. Of hundreds of thousands of distinct CDR3 sequences in the sample, approximately 10% are singletons; the top ten hold about 4.3%.

This chain uses TRBV6-1 with TRBJ2-7, with D tentatively TRBD1 (5 bases). This specimen was PBMCs from the stem cell graft donor, taken from the stem cell graft. The sequence was obtained from a human donor who donated a stem cell graft to a child with acute myeloid leukemia. This CDR3 is CASTKTAFSYEQYF. CDR3 DNA sequence: TGTGCCAGCACCAAGACAGCTTTCTCCTACGAGCAGTACTTC.